The 28 T cell receptor beta chains below come from one sample, sequenced in a study of CD8 T cells in ankylosing spondylitis. MiXCR, applied by TCRdb to the 5' RACE reads, yields one record per CDR3 protein. The data contain approximately 100,000 distinct CDR3 sequences, roughly 8.3% of them seen just once; the ten biggest clones take up about 9.6%. Sequenced material: blood, either unsorted or a sorted T cell fraction (not recorded which). All receptors derive from a male donor with ankylosing spondylitis or in good health (not recorded which).

At least ten counts were recorded for this clonotype. The rearrangement joins TRBV19 to TRBJ1-2; the D is unclear. The CDR3 has 13 amino acids. Between the trimmed V and J ends, which lost 6 bases and 6 bases, there was a span of 14 bases. Germline lookup yields CDR1 LNHDA and CDR2 SQIVND (reference sequence). In nucleotides, the CDR3 is TGTGCCAGTAGCTTGACCGCGGCGGATGGCTACACCTTC. This encodes CASSLTAADGYTF.

This clonotype was seen at least ten times. The V call is TRBV20-1, the J call TRBJ2-2; D not certain. Deletions cut 0 bases from V and 7 bases from J, with 15 bases between. Per germline, CDR1 DFQATT and CDR2 SNEGSKA (reference sequence). CDR3 length: 15 residues. In nucleotides, the CDR3 is TGCAGTGCTAGAGATTTAAAGGAATCGGGCGGGGAGCTGTTTTTT. It yields the protein CSARDLKESGGELFF.

This clonotype showed up many times. This chain uses TRBV12-3 or TRBV12-4 with TRBJ1-6, with 7 bases that match TRBD1. Trimming removed 3 bases from V and 3 bases from J; junction bases left unmatched: 11. The CDR3 is made up of 18 amino acids. The CDR3 sequence: CASSFLPQGKFYNSPLHF. The CDR3 DNA follows: TGTGCCAGCAGTTTTTTACCACAGGGGAAATTCTATAATTCACCCCTCCACTTT.

This clonotype was detected many times. The CDR3 protein is CATSDAGTGDTGELFF. The CDR3 DNA is TGTGCCACCAGTGATGCCGGGACAGGGGACACCGGGGAGCTGTTTTTT. V is TRBV24-1 and J is TRBJ2-2; TRBD1 matches at 10 bases. The CDR3 has 16 residues. Germline trimming cut 3 bases from V and 3 bases from J; bases unmatched to any gene: 3. From germline, CDR1 is KGHDR and CDR2 SFDVKD.

There are many counts of this clonotype. The chain recombines TRBV6-2 or TRBV6-3 with TRBJ2-7; a weak D match, TRBD1 (5 bases). The V gene lost 6 bases and the J gene lost 6 bases, with 15 bases spanning the gap. CDR1 is MNHEY and CDR2 is SVGEGT in the germline V gene. This CDR3 has 13 residues. For the CDR3, the DNA is TGTGCCAGCAGCAACAGGTCGGTCCGCGAGCAGTACTTC. Translating it yields CASSNRSVREQYF.

This clonotype has ten or more counts. This chain links TRBV10-3 with TRBJ2-1; D not resolved. The CDR3 is made up of 11 amino acids. V dropped 7 bases and J dropped 7 bases, with 8 bases sitting between them. CDR1 ENHRY and CDR2 SYGVKD come from the germline V gene. The CDR3 here is CAITDGNEQFF. CDR3 coding DNA: TGTGCCATCACCGACGGAAATGAGCAGTTCTTC.

This clonotype was observed at least ten times. V usage is TRBV11-2 and J usage is TRBJ1-5, with D possibly matching TRBD1 (6 bases). V was pared by 2 bases and J by 0 bases, with 17 bases between. The length of the CDR3 is 18 residues. Germline CDR1 SGHAT, CDR2 FQNNGV. CDR3 sequence (DNA): TGTGCCAGCAGCTTACTAGCACCAACAGGGATTAGCAATCAGCCCCAGCATTTT. It encodes CASSLLAPTGISNQPQHF. Supplemented by reference TRBV11-2 and TRBJ1-5, the full variable domain reads EAGVAQSPRYKIIEKRQSVAFWCNPISGHATLYWYQQILGQGPKLLIQFQNNGVVDDSQLPKDRFSAERLKGVDSTLKIQPAKLEDSAVYLCASSLLAPTGISNQPQHFGDGTRLSIL.

This clonotype showed up many times. The DNA for the CDR3 is TGTGCCAGCAGTGAAGGACAGGGGCTTAGCGAGCAGTACTTC. As protein: CASSEGQGLSEQYF. The gene calls are TRBV25-1 and TRBJ2-7, with TRBD1 matching 9 bases. J gave up 6 bases and V 2 bases, and 5 bases lay outside the gene matches. The CDR3 contains 14 residues. Germline CDR1 MGHDK, CDR2 SYGVNS.

The rearrangement joins TRBV12-3 or TRBV12-4 to TRBJ1-6; D is possibly TRBD1 (6 bases). V was trimmed by 5 bases and J by 5 bases, leaving 10 bases between them. The CDR3 runs to 14 residues. CDR3 DNA: TGTGCCAGCAGTACAGGGCCTGATAATTCACCCCTCCACTTT. Its translation is CASSTGPDNSPLHF.

Many counts were recorded for this clonotype. The chain recombines TRBV20-1 with TRBJ2-7, with unresolved D. Between the trimmed V and J ends, which lost 0 bases and 3 bases, there was a span of 9 bases. CDR1 and CDR2 (germline): DFQATT, SNEGSKA (reference sequence). The CDR3 runs 13 residues. The CDR3 loop reads CSARDPNSYEQYF. The CDR3 nucleotides are TGCAGTGCTAGAGATCCGAACAGCTACGAGCAGTACTTC.

This clonotype showed up many times. V usage is TRBV6-5 and J usage is TRBJ2-3, with TRBD2 identical over 7 bases. This CDR3 has 16 amino acids. Per germline, CDR1 MNHEY and CDR2 SVGAGI. With V trimmed by 2 bases and J by 2 bases, 7 bases remained unmatched. CDR3 sequence (DNA): TGTGCCAGCAGTTACGCAAACGGGGGGACCACAGATACGCAGTATTTT. As protein: CASSYANGGTTDTQYF.

The V and J genes are TRBV5-4 and TRBJ2-1; maybe TRBD2 (5 bases). The germline CDR1 and CDR2 sequences are SGHNT and YYREEE (reference sequence). V was clipped by 3 bases and J by 6 bases, with 10 bases between them. The CDR3 covers 13 residues. In DNA, the CDR3 is TGTGCCAGCAGCTGGGGAGATTCCAATGAGCAGTTCTTC. As protein: CASSWGDSNEQFF. The whole variable domain, remainder taken from reference TRBV5-4 and TRBJ2-1, is ETGVTQSPTHLIKTRGQQVTLRCSSQSGHNTVSWYQQALGQGPQFIFQYYREEENGRGNFPPRFSGLQFPNYSSELNVNALELDDSALYLCASSWGDSNEQFFGPGTRLTVL.

This clonotype was found many times. The CDR3 region has the DNA TGCAGCGTTGACCGGGACCCCGGGGCAGATACGCAGTATTTT. Its protein is CSVDRDPGADTQYF. The chain uses TRBV29-1 and TRBJ2-3, with D possibly called TRBD1 or TRBD2 (5 bases each). The CDR3 sequence is 14 residues long. Germline values: CDR1 SQVTM, CDR2 ANQGSEA. V lost 3 bases and J 4 bases, leaving 14 bases between the germline ends.

This clonotype was counted many times. The chain couples TRBV10-3 to TRBJ2-2; possible D gene TRBD2, 6 bases. Looked up from germline, CDR1 is ENHRY and CDR2 is SYGVKD. Trimming stripped 2 bases from V and 5 bases from J, with 9 bases between. The CDR3 sequence is 14 residues long. The CDR3 bases are TGTGCCATCAGTGAGCCCGGGGGAACCGGGGAGCTGTTTTTT. Residues: CAISEPGGTGELFF.

This clonotype was picked up many times. The CDR3 sequence is CASAGGNRNEQFF. The CDR3, as DNA: TGTGCCAGTGCGGGGGGGAATCGTAATGAGCAGTTCTTC. J is TRBJ2-1 and V is TRBV10-3; 9 bases match TRBD2. The germline CDR1 and CDR2 sequences are ENHRY and SYGVKD. V shed 10 bases, J shed 7 bases, and the junction held 8 bases outside the gene matches. The CDR3 consists of 13 residues.

This clonotype came up many times. The chain combines TRBV20-1 with TRBJ1-1; D is unresolved. V was shortened by 6 bases and J by 8 bases, with 10 bases between the two germline ends. Per the germline V gene, CDR1 is DFQATT and CDR2 is SNEGSKA (reference sequence). The CDR3 runs 10 residues. In nucleotides, the CDR3 is TGCAGTGCCGAACTGATCGAAGCTTTCTTT. This gives the protein CSAELIEAFF.

In this sample, this clonotype turned up many times. The chain couples TRBV10-3 to TRBJ2-1; no definite D call. From germline, CDR1 is ENHRY and CDR2 SYGVKD. Trimming removed 6 bases from V and 2 bases from J, with 20 bases in between. The CDR3 covers 17 residues. The CDR3 is CAIRNQDLGPTYNEQFF. DNA of the CDR3: TGTGCCATCAGAAATCAGGATCTTGGACCCACCTACAATGAGCAGTTCTTC.

This clonotype was detected many times. The V and J genes are TRBV20-1 and TRBJ2-5; 13 bases line up with TRBD2. With V trimmed by 0 bases and J by 2 bases, 3 bases remained unmatched. Germline V gene lookup returns CDR1 DFQATT and CDR2 SNEGSKA (reference sequence). This CDR3 comprises 16 residues. The CDR3 region has the DNA TGCAGTGCTAGAGATAGGGGACTAGCGGGGCAAGAGACCCAGTACTTC. The encoded protein is CSARDRGLAGQETQYF.

In its sample, this clonotype was seen many times. The V call is TRBV14, the J call TRBJ1-1; D is ambiguous. From germline, CDR1 is SGHDN and CDR2 FVKESK. CDR3 length: 12 residues. V lost 2 bases and J lost 5, with 6 bases in between. The CDR3: CASSQLSTEAFF. The DNA for the CDR3 is TGTGCCAGCAGCCAACTCAGTACTGAAGCTTTCTTT.

This clonotype was observed at least ten times. A junction end diverges from the germline sequence, so it may reflect a read error. V gene TRBV2 combines with J gene TRBJ2-5; 13 bases are shared with TRBD2. The length of the CDR3 is 14 residues. Germline-derived CDR1 and CDR2 are SNHLY and FYNNEI. The CDR3 DNA reads TGTGCCGGCAGACTAGCGGGGGGAAAAGAGACCCAGTACTTC. Protein: CAGRLAGGKETQYF.

This clonotype was seen repeatedly, ten times or more. The chain recombines TRBV14 with TRBJ2-1, with no clear D. Trimming removed 5 bases from V and 10 bases from J, with 12 bases in between. Germline V CDR1 and CDR2: SGHDN, FVKESK. The CDR3 extends over 12 amino acids. CDR3 nucleotide sequence: TGTGCCAGCAGCGGTGACCCAGGAGAGCAGTTCTTC. This encodes CASSGDPGEQFF.

The table lists this clonotype with many counts. This sequence joins TRBV7-6 and TRBJ1-1; no clear D. Germline V CDR1 and CDR2: SGHVS, FNYEAQ. V was cut by 2 bases and J by 8 bases, with 12 bases left in between. The CDR3 is made up of 13 amino acids. In DNA, the CDR3 is TGTGCCAGCAGCTTAAACAGATTAGTAGAAGCTTTCTTT. Translated, it gives CASSLNRLVEAFF.

This clonotype has ten or more counts. The chain is built from TRBV18 and TRBJ2-1; D remains ambiguous. Germline CDR1 KGHSH, CDR2 LQKENI. V lost 6 bases and J lost 1, with 13 bases in between. The CDR3 sequence is 15 residues long. The CDR3 sequence: CASSPARQSYNEQFF. CDR3 coding DNA: TGTGCCAGCTCCCCCGCCCGGCAATCCTACAATGAGCAGTTCTTC.

This clonotype was detected ten times or more. This sequence joins TRBV29-1 and TRBJ2-1; TRBD2 agrees at 7 bases. The V gene's germline CDR1 is SQVTM and CDR2 ANQGSEA. This CDR3 region has 13 residues. Unmatched junction bases numbered 5, after V lost 4 bases and J lost 5 bases. This CDR3 reads CSVARTSHNEQFF. In DNA form, the CDR3 reads TGCAGCGTTGCAAGGACTAGTCACAATGAGCAGTTCTTC.

Comment on this clonotype: An end of the junction differs from the germline gene, which may be a read error. The rearrangement uses TRBV2 and TRBJ1-2; D is unresolved. Germline values: CDR1 SNHLY, CDR2 FYNNEI. CDR3 length: 12 amino acids. For the CDR3, the DNA is TGTGCCAGCAGTTGGACGGAATATGGCCACACCTTC. It is translated as CASSWTEYGHTF.

This clonotype was found many times. J is TRBJ2-2 and V is TRBV20-1, with TRBD2 matching 11 bases. Trimming at V came to 1 base and at J to 5 bases, leaving 6 bases not matched to a gene. The CDR3 consists of 16 residues. The germline V gene has CDR1 DFQATT and CDR2 SNEGSKA (reference sequence). CDR3 sequence: CSARASGGKLTGELFF. The CDR3 DNA sequence: TGCAGTGCTAGAGCTAGCGGGGGGAAGCTAACCGGGGAGCTGTTTTTT.

This clonotype was observed at least ten times. This chain connects TRBV4-1 to TRBJ2-1; 7 nucleotides align to TRBD2. Looked up from germline, CDR1 is MGHRA and CDR2 is YSYEKL. The V gene end was trimmed by 2 bases and the J gene end by 8 bases; junction bases not matched to a gene: 9. The CDR3 length is 15 residues. The CDR3 coding sequence is TGCGCCAGCAGCCAAAGGGAGGGCCGGGCATATGAGCAGTTCTTC. Protein: CASSQREGRAYEQFF.

Only a few counts were recorded for this clonotype. The V call is TRBV9, the J call TRBJ2-1; D possibly corresponds to TRBD1 (5 bases). V was clipped by 0 bases and J by 8 bases, with 18 bases between them. CDR1 is SGDLS and CDR2 is YYNGEE in the germline V gene. The CDR3 is 16 amino acids. The CDR3 nucleotides read TGTGCCAGCAGCGTAGACCAGGGCGCAACCTCCTATGAGCAGTTCTTC. This sequence encodes CASSVDQGATSYEQFF.